These 13 T cell receptor beta chains came from one sample sequenced in a study of blood T cell repertoires in COVID-19. Sequencing used immunoSEQ multiplex PCR; TCRdb keeps in-frame clones, though not all of them. The table has some 460,000 clones, roughly 87% seen once. Sample: PBMCs or T cells enriched from blood (not recorded which). These receptors were collected from a woman between 18 and 29 years old with acute COVID-19.

This chain connects TRBV6-2 or TRBV6-3 to TRBJ2-5, with 7 bases aligning to TRBD1. The V segment lost 4 bases and the J segment 6 bases; nucleotides outside the gene matches: 11. CDR1 is MNHEY and CDR2 is SVGEGT in the germline V gene. This CDR3 region has 15 residues. In nucleotides, the CDR3 is TGTGCCAGCAGTTCTCCCCCGACAGGGAAGAAGACCCAGTACTTC. Protein product: CASSSPPTGKKTQYF.

V and J are TRBV30 and TRBJ2-4; the match to TRBD1 covers 9 bases. Germline loops: CDR1 GTSNPN, CDR2 SVGIG (reference sequence). The CDR3 has 15 amino acids. J was trimmed by 0 bases and V by 0 bases; bases with no gene match: 0. The CDR3: CAWSVQGAAKNIQYF. CDR3 DNA: TGTGCCTGGAGTGTACAGGGGGCAGCCAAAAACATTCAGTACTTC.

The J gene is TRBJ1-4, the V gene TRBV30; the match to TRBD1 covers 12 bases. CDR1 and CDR2 from the germline V gene are GTSNPN and SVGIG (reference sequence). V was pared by 2 bases and J by 2 bases, with 9 bases of the junction left unmatched. The CDR3 extends over 18 amino acids. CDR3 in DNA: TGTGCCTGGAGTCCCCGGGACAGGGGGCCTTCCACTAATGAAAAACTGTTTTTT. This codes for CAWSPRDRGPSTNEKLFF.

The rearrangement uses TRBV28 and TRBJ1-2, with D tentatively TRBD1 (5 bases). This CDR3 contains 12 residues. The ends were cut back, 10 bases at V and 3 bases at J, with 12 bases in the middle. The germline V gene has CDR1 MDHEN and CDR2 SYDVKM. The CDR3 DNA reads TGTGCCACTACGGCGACAGACTATGGCTACACCTTC. Protein: CATTATDYGYTF.

The J gene is TRBJ1-1, the V gene TRBV27; 8 nucleotides line up with TRBD1. Per the germline V gene, CDR1 is MNHEY and CDR2 is SMNVEV (reference sequence). The trim removed 2 bases at V and 3 bases at J, leaving 11 bases unmatched. The CDR3 loop spans 17 amino acids. CDR3 coding DNA: TGTGCCAGCAGTTTAGGGACAGGCGGGGGGGGTGACACTGAAGCTTTCTTT. Its translation is CASSLGTGGGGDTEAFF.

In its sample, this clone was seen a few times. The genes are TRBV7-9 and TRBJ1-4; 11 nucleotides agree with TRBD1. Germline loops: CDR1 SEHNR, CDR2 FQNEAQ (reference sequence). J lost 6 bases, V lost 5 bases, and 8 bases had no gene match. This CDR3 contains 16 residues. CDR3 DNA sequence: TGTGCCAGCAGCGGACAGGGGGCGTACGGAGATGAAAAACTGTTTTTT. This sequence encodes CASSGQGAYGDEKLFF. Using reference TRBV7-9 and TRBJ1-4 for the parts outside the CDR3, the full variable domain is DTGVSQNPRHKITKRGQNVTFRCDPISEHNRLYWYRQTLGQGPEFLTYFQNEAQLEKSRLLSDRFSAERPKGSFSTLEIQRTEQGDSAMYLCASSGQGAYGDEKLFFGSGTQLSVL.

The chain combines TRBV2 with TRBJ1-2, with 9 bases fitting TRBD1. V trimming: 3 bases; J trimming: 7 bases; junction bases outside the gene matches: 0. The CDR3 runs to 12 residues. The germline gives CDR1 SNHLY, CDR2 FYNNEI. The CDR3 nucleotides read TGTGCCAGCAGTGAGGACAGGGGTGGCTACACCTTC. Protein product: CASSEDRGGYTF.

The V gene is TRBV19, the J gene TRBJ1-1, with D tentatively TRBD1 (5 bases). The CDR3 covers 16 residues. Trimming took off 2 bases at V and 5 bases at J, with 18 bases between the two ends. Germline assignment: CDR1 LNHDA and CDR2 SQIVND (reference sequence). The CDR3 spells CASSIHGTQGRTEAFF. For the CDR3, the DNA is TGTGCCAGTAGTATACACGGCACTCAGGGAAGGACTGAAGCTTTCTTT.

This chain connects TRBV28 to TRBJ2-5; D uncertain. Deletions cut 5 bases from V and 5 bases from J, with 15 bases between. The CDR3 is 14 amino acids. CDR1 MDHEN and CDR2 SYDVKM come from the germline V gene. As DNA, the CDR3 is TGTGCCAGCAGTCTAAAAGTTTTGCCGGAGACCCAGTACTTC. Protein product: CASSLKVLPETQYF.

This chain connects TRBV7-9 to TRBJ2-5; the D gene is possibly TRBD1 (6 bases). The V gene lost 1 base and the J gene lost 4 bases, with 16 bases spanning the gap. Germline V gives CDR1 SEHNR, CDR2 FQNEAQ (reference sequence). The CDR3 is 16 amino acids. DNA for the CDR3: TGTGCCAGCAGCTTAGGTTCTCTAGGGACATTAGAGACCCAGTACTTC. This translates into CASSLGSLGTLETQYF.

In its sample, this clone was seen once. The J gene is TRBJ1-5, the V gene TRBV6-9; D is ambiguous. The length of the CDR3 is 15 residues. Germline V gives CDR1 MNHGY, CDR2 SVAAGI. V was cut by 2 bases and J by 0 bases, with 8 bases left in between. CDR3 DNA: TGTGCCAGCAGTTATGACGGGTTTAGCAATCAGCCCCAGCATTTT. This translates into CASSYDGFSNQPQHF.

The rearrangement joins TRBV7-3 to TRBJ2-2; 9 positions agree with TRBD1. The CDR3 has 16 amino acids. Trimming at V came to 5 bases and at J to 0 bases, leaving 4 bases not matched to a gene. Germline CDR1 is SGHTA and CDR2 is FQGTGA. CDR3 sequence reads: CASSLGQGSNTGELFF. DNA of the CDR3: TGTGCCAGCAGCCTGGGACAGGGCTCGAACACCGGGGAGCTGTTTTTT.

V is TRBV30 and J is TRBJ1-5, with TRBD1 identical over 7 bases. The CDR3 loop spans 15 amino acids. Germline CDR1 GTSNPN, CDR2 SVGIG (reference sequence). The V segment lost 0 bases and the J segment 2 bases; nucleotides outside the gene matches: 4. The CDR3 nucleotides read TGTGCCTGGAGTGTAAAAGGACAGGGCAATCAGCCCCAGCATTTT. Translating gives CAWSVKGQGNQPQHF.